Listed below are T cell receptor beta chains from one sample, sequenced in a study of T cell responses to AZD1222 COVID-19 vaccine. Clones were sequenced by immunoSEQ multiplex PCR, and TCRdb holds only the in-frame ones, with some missing. The sample includes about 170,000 clones, about 92% of them seen just once. The sequenced sample was peripheral blood, obtained on day 0 of AZD1222 vaccination. The receptor source for this set is an adult in good health. CDR3s include the opening cysteine and the closing phenylalanine or tryptophan. The D gene is left open where the match is weak. Rows give clone size only sometimes, using once, few, many, or a class for an expanded clone.

CDR3nt: TGTGCCAGCAGTTCCATTGGGGAGCAGTACTTC
CDR3aa: CASSSIGEQYF
len: 11
abundance: .
v_gene: TRBV6-5
j_gene: TRBJ2-7
d_gene: .

CDR3nt: TGTGCCAGCAGCCAAGATACAGGGCCCATGAACACTGAAGCTTTCTTT
CDR3aa: CASSQDTGPMNTEAFF
len: 16
abundance: once
v_gene: TRBV3-1/TRBV3-2
j_gene: TRBJ1-1
d_gene: .

CDR3nt: TGCGCCAGCAGCTCCGGGACAGGGAGGTTCACCTTC
CDR3aa: CASSSGTGRFTF
len: 12
abundance: .
v_gene: TRBV5-1
j_gene: TRBJ1-2
d_gene: TRBD1

CDR3nt: TGTGCCACCCAGGGACAGATGAACACTGAAGCTTTCTTT
CDR3aa: CATQGQMNTEAFF
len: 13
abundance: .
v_gene: TRBV2
j_gene: TRBJ1-1
d_gene: TRBD1

CDR3nt: TGTGCCAGCAGTTACTCGCCCATGAACACTGAAGCTTTCTTT
CDR3aa: CASSYSPMNTEAFF
len: 14
abundance: .
v_gene: TRBV6-5
j_gene: TRBJ1-1
d_gene: .

CDR3nt: TGTGCCAGCAGCTCTATCCAGGAATTCTACGAGCAGTACTTC
CDR3aa: CASSSIQEFYEQYF
len: 14
abundance: .
v_gene: TRBV11-2
j_gene: TRBJ2-7
d_gene: .

CDR3nt: TGTGCCAGTAGTATGGGGGACAGGAGTAATCAGCCCCAGCATTTT
CDR3aa: CASSMGDRSNQPQHF
len: 15
abundance: .
v_gene: TRBV19
j_gene: TRBJ1-5
d_gene: TRBD1

CDR3nt: TGTGCCAGCAGCTTGGTCTCGGTTGATGGCTACACCTTC
CDR3aa: CASSLVSVDGYTF
len: 13
abundance: .
v_gene: TRBV7-8
j_gene: TRBJ1-2
d_gene: .

CDR3nt: TGTGCCAGCTCACCTCCGCCAGGGGCTGGGGCCAACGTCCTGACTTTC
CDR3aa: CASSPPPGAGANVLTF
len: 16
abundance: .
v_gene: TRBV18
j_gene: TRBJ2-6
d_gene: .

CDR3nt: TGTGCCAGCAGGTTTTCGGGGGGGAACACTGAAGCTTTCTTT
CDR3aa: CASRFSGGNTEAFF
len: 14
abundance: .
v_gene: TRBV6-5
j_gene: TRBJ1-1
d_gene: .

CDR3nt: TGTGCCAGCAGCGTCGGTAGCTCCTACGAGCAGTACTTC
CDR3aa: CASSVGSSYEQYF
len: 13
abundance: .
v_gene: TRBV9
j_gene: TRBJ2-7
d_gene: .

CDR3nt: TGTGCCAGCTCTGCGGCATGGGACACTGAAGCTTTCTTT
CDR3aa: CASSAAWDTEAFF
len: 13
abundance: .
v_gene: TRBV18
j_gene: TRBJ1-1
d_gene: .

CDR3nt: TGTGCCAGCAGTGCCGCCTTTGACAGTGAACTTCATGAAGCTTTCTTT
CDR3aa: CASSAAFDSELHEAFF
len: 16
abundance: .
v_gene: TRBV27
j_gene: TRBJ1-1
d_gene: .

CDR3nt: TGTGCCAGCAGTGAATTCGGATATGGAAACACCATATATTTT
CDR3aa: CASSEFGYGNTIYF
len: 14
abundance: .
v_gene: TRBV2
j_gene: TRBJ1-3
d_gene: .

CDR3nt: TGTGCCAGCGCCTCGTTGGGGAGGGGTGGCTACACCTTC
CDR3aa: CASASLGRGGYTF
len: 13
abundance: .
v_gene: TRBV6-5
j_gene: TRBJ1-2
d_gene: .